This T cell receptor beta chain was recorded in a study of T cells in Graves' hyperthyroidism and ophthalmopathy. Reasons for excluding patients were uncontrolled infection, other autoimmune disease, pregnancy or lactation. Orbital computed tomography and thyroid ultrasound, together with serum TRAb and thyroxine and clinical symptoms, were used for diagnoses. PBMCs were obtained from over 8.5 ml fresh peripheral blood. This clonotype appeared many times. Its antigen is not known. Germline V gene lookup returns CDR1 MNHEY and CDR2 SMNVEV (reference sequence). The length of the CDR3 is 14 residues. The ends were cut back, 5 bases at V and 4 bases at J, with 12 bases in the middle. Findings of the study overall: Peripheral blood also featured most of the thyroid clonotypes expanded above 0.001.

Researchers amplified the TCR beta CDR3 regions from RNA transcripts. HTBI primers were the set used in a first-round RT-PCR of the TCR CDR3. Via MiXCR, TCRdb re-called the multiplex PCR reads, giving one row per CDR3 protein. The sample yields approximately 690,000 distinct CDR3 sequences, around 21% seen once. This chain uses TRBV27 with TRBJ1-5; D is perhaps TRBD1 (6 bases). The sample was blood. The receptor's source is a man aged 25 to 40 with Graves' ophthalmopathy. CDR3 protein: CASSVRGGNQPQHF. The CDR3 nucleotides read TGTGCCAGCAGTGTCAGGGGTGGGAATCAGCCCCAGCATTTT.